This T cell receptor delta chain was documented in a study of gamma-delta chains in newborns, infants, children. Turning to the study itself: Microbial exposure reportedly drives polyclonal innate γδ T cell expansion after birth.

TCRdb re-processed the reads via CATT. Here the sample spans several thousand delta-chain clones, 2% to 2.5% being singletons. This CDR3 has 18 residues. The ends were cut back, 3 bases at V and 2 bases at J, with 16 bases in the middle. Germline V lookup: CDR1 GEAIGNYY, CDR2 EKD. A word on this clone: A read error likely explains this, since a far larger clone differs by one base. At the DNA level, this CDR3 is encoded by other sequences in the same sample as well.

The sequenced sample was blood. The chain links TRDV2 to TRDJ3; D is perhaps TRDD3 (6 bases). This receptor was identified in a child who was a newborn, infant or young child, either healthy, febrile or measles-vaccinated (not recorded which). The CDR3 is CACDVLGDTTWDTRQMFF. As DNA, the CDR3 is TGTGCCTGTGACGTACTGGGAGATACCACCTGGGACACCCGACAGATGTTTTTC.